This T cell receptor (beta chain) came from a study of tumor and adjacent non-tumor tissue in lung cancer. Across the whole study: Histology: about twelve adenocarcinoma, a couple of squamous cell carcinoma, 1 small cell lung cancer. The patients, roughly 9 men and 4 to 6 women, were about 30 to 85 with stage I to III disease. General observations from the study: In normal lung, the top 100 clones were significantly more dominant than in tumor.

This sample's RNA came from whole unsorted tissue. TCRbeta libraries were built with three rounds of nested PCR, modified from ARM-PCR. TCRdb reprocessed the multiplex PCR reads with MiXCR, giving one entry per CDR3 protein. Of about 200,000 distinct CDR3 sequences in the sample, 60% to 75% were seen once. Concerning this clonotype: Its antigen is unknown. The junction departs from germline at one end; a sequencing error may be responsible.

The CDR3 is 13 amino acids. Looked up from germline, CDR1 is SQVTM and CDR2 is ANQGSEA. This receptor was obtained from a man aged 60 to 69 with non-small cell lung cancer. This chain joins TRBV29-1 and TRBJ2-7; TRBD1 or TRBD2 may be the D gene (5 bases each). The specimen sequenced was lung tumor tissue. In DNA, the CDR3 is TGCAGCATTGAATCATACGAGGGGTACGAGCAGTACTTC. It translates to CSIESYEGYEQYF.